Each of the 28 T cell receptor beta chains below was sequenced from the same sample in a study of T cell repertoires in cytomegalovirus infection. Each CDR3 protein is one row after TCRdb ran MiXCR on the reads. The sample consists of 200,000 to 300,000 distinct CDR3 sequences, roughly 9.1% of them appearing once. The specimen was PBMCs. Receptor source: a human donor in good health (CMV status not recorded). Some clones in this sample may be carry-over from other donors' samples.

This clonotype has at least ten counts. V usage is TRBV7-2 and J usage is TRBJ2-3; 7 positions match TRBD1. The J segment lost 0 bases and the V segment lost 2 bases, leaving 5 bases of the junction unmatched. This CDR3 is built from 16 residues. Per the germline V gene, CDR1 is SGHTA and CDR2 is FQGNSA. DNA for the CDR3: TGTGCCAGCAGCTTACACAAGGACAGGAGCACAGATACGCAGTATTTT. This codes for CASSLHKDRSTDTQYF.

The sample holds many counts of this clonotype. V gene TRBV28 combines with J gene TRBJ1-2; D is ambiguous. Germline CDR1 is MDHEN and CDR2 is SYDVKM. V was cut by 2 bases and J by 4 bases, with 8 bases left in between. This CDR3 is built from 13 residues. The CDR3 sequence: CASSLRRSYGYTF. The CDR3 nucleotides are TGTGCCAGCAGTTTACGTCGAAGCTATGGCTACACCTTC.

There are many counts of this clonotype. The chain recombines TRBV7-9 with TRBJ2-7; 7 nucleotides line up with TRBD2. Trimming cost V 5 bases and J 7 bases; bases outside gene matches: 17. CDR1 and CDR2 from the germline V gene are SEHNR and FQNEAQ (reference sequence). The CDR3 runs 16 residues. CDR3: CASSHHGERESGEQYF. The CDR3 bases are TGTGCCAGCAGCCACCACGGGGAGCGGGAATCGGGGGAGCAGTACTTC.

The chain carries TRBV28 and TRBJ1-5; no clear D. Germline CDR1 and CDR2: MDHEN and SYDVKM. The CDR3 is 13 residues long. Deletions cut 5 bases from V and 7 bases from J, with 12 bases between. The CDR3 reads CASSPSEVQPQHF. CDR3 bases: TGTGCCAGCAGTCCTTCGGAGGTGCAGCCCCAGCATTTT. Drawing the rest from reference TRBV28 and TRBJ1-5, the complete variable domain is DVKVTQSSRYLVKRTGEKVFLECVQDMDHENMFWYRQDPGLGLRLIYFSYDVKMKEKGDIPEGYSVSREKKERFSLILESASTNQTSMYLCASSPSEVQPQHFGDGTRLSIL.

This clonotype was recorded a few times. The V and J genes are TRBV12-3 or TRBV12-4 and TRBJ1-5; no clear D gene. This CDR3 region has 14 residues. With 6 bases removed from V and 0 bases from J, the gap between germline ends came to 9 bases. CDR3 in amino acids: CASSALNSNQPQHF. The CDR3 coding sequence is TGTGCCAGCAGCGCCCTTAATAGCAATCAGCCCCAGCATTTT.

This clonotype has ten or more counts. J is TRBJ1-5 and V is TRBV7-9; TRBD1 matches 7 bases. V lost 6 bases, J lost 5 bases, and 7 bases stayed unmatched. Germline V gives CDR1 SEHNR, CDR2 FQNEAQ (reference sequence). The CDR3 length is 14 residues. The CDR3 protein is CASSPDRVDQPQHF. The CDR3 bases are TGTGCCAGCAGTCCCGACAGGGTGGATCAGCCCCAGCATTTT.

This clonotype was counted between two and nine times. V and J are TRBV10-3 and TRBJ2-3, with D perhaps given as TRBD1 or TRBD2 (7 bases each). Looked up from germline, CDR1 is ENHRY and CDR2 is SYGVKD. Trimming took 2 bases from V and 4 from J, leaving 16 bases between them. This CDR3 is 16 amino acids long. The CDR3 DNA sequence: TGTGCCATCAGTGAGCAGGGGGGAGGGCGATCAGATACGCAGTATTTT. This gives the protein CAISEQGGGRSDTQYF.

This clonotype appeared many times. The chain carries TRBV7-2 and TRBJ2-1, with 9 bases that match TRBD1. J gave up 7 bases and V 3 bases, and 10 bases lay outside the gene matches. This CDR3 region has 16 residues. Germline V lookup: CDR1 SGHTA, CDR2 FQGNSA. CDR3 loop: CASSFNPGQGGNEQFF. The CDR3 nucleotides are TGTGCCAGCAGCTTCAATCCGGGACAGGGTGGGAATGAGCAGTTCTTC. Full variable domain (rest looked up from reference TRBV7-2 and TRBJ2-1): GAGVSQSPSNKVTEKGKDVELRCDPISGHTALYWYRQSLGQGLEFLIYFQGNSAPDKSGLPSDRFSAERTGGSVSTLTIQRTQQEDSAVYLCASSFNPGQGGNEQFFGPGTRLTVL.

This chain links TRBV7-2 with TRBJ1-1; D call uncertain. Trimming took off 0 bases at V and 5 bases at J, with 34 bases between the two ends. Germline CDR1 is SGHTA and CDR2 is FQGNSA. The CDR3 length is 22 residues. The DNA for the CDR3 is TGTGCCAGCAGCTTAGCGGTTGGGAGTATGAGCGGTTCTATTGTTCTCGGTACTGAAGCTTTCTTT. This sequence encodes CASSLAVGSMSGSIVLGTEAFF.

This clonotype appeared a few times. V is TRBV5-4 and J is TRBJ2-7; tentatively, D is TRBD2 (5 bases). The length of the CDR3 is 16 residues. CDR1 and CDR2 from the germline V gene are SGHNT and YYREEE (reference sequence). V lost 4 bases and J 6 bases, leaving 23 bases between the germline ends. The CDR3: CASSHPSGHNRPEQYF. The CDR3 DNA is TGTGCCAGCAGCCACCCGAGCGGTCATAACCGACCCGAGCAGTACTTC. Filled out from reference TRBV5-4 and TRBJ2-7, the complete variable domain reads ETGVTQSPTHLIKTRGQQVTLRCSSQSGHNTVSWYQQALGQGPQFIFQYYREEENGRGNFPPRFSGLQFPNYSSELNVNALELDDSALYLCASSHPSGHNRPEQYFGPGTRLTVT.

The chain carries TRBV19 and TRBJ2-3, with a weak D call TRBD2 (6 bases). This CDR3 region has 17 residues. Per germline, CDR1 LNHDA and CDR2 SQIVND (reference sequence). Trimming pared 1 base from V and 0 bases from J, leaving 14 bases between. The CDR3: CASSIGGALASTDTQYF. CDR3 sequence (DNA): TGTGCCAGTAGTATAGGTGGGGCGCTAGCGAGCACAGATACGCAGTATTTT.

This clonotype showed up many times. The V gene is TRBV7-2, the J gene TRBJ1-1, with TRBD1 matching 7 bases. Germline-derived CDR1 and CDR2 are SGHTA and FQGNSA. The CDR3 has 14 amino acids. V lost 4 bases, J lost 4 bases, and 6 bases stayed unmatched. The CDR3 region is CASSSYRGGTEAFF. CDR3 coding DNA: TGTGCCAGCAGCTCCTACAGGGGCGGCACTGAAGCTTTCTTT.

This clonotype appeared many times. J is TRBJ2-1 and V is TRBV7-6; the D is unclear. CDR1 SGHVS and CDR2 FNYEAQ come from the germline V gene. The V gene lost 5 bases and the J gene lost 4 bases, with 12 bases spanning the gap. This CDR3 has 14 amino acids. CDR3 DNA: TGTGCCAGCAGCAGACGGACCGAGTACAATGAGCAGTTCTTC. It codes for CASSRRTEYNEQFF.

This clonotype was recorded many times. V and J are TRBV5-1 and TRBJ1-2; the match to TRBD1 covers 9 bases. Germline V gives CDR1 SGHRS, CDR2 YFSETQ. The V segment lost 0 bases and the J segment 5 bases; nucleotides outside the gene matches: 8. CDR3 length equals 16 residues. This CDR3 reads CASSLAATGQGYGYTF. CDR3 bases: TGCGCCAGCAGCTTGGCTGCGACGGGACAGGGATATGGCTACACCTTC.

The J gene is TRBJ2-7, the V gene TRBV4-3; D remains ambiguous. The CDR3 has 13 amino acids. Trimming removed 3 bases from V and 1 base from J, with 7 bases in between. The germline CDR1 and CDR2 sequences are LGHNA and YSLEER. CDR3 coding DNA: TGCGCCAGCAGCCAGTCTCGGTCCTACGAGCAGTACTTC. Protein product: CASSQSRSYEQYF.

This chain connects TRBV7-2 to TRBJ1-1, with a weak D call TRBD1 (6 bases). The CDR3 covers 17 residues. Deletions cut 1 base from V and 2 bases from J, with 17 bases between. Per germline, CDR1 SGHTA and CDR2 FQGNSA. In nucleotides, the CDR3 is TGTGCCAGCAGCTTAGGCCAGGGGAGAGGGTTTAACACTGAAGCTTTCTTT. Its protein product is CASSLGQGRGFNTEAFF.

There are many counts of this clonotype. The CDR3 sequence: CASSLGGIGGRGTEAFF. CDR3 nucleotide sequence: TGTGCCAGCAGTTTAGGGGGGATCGGTGGCAGGGGGACTGAAGCTTTCTTT. The chain joins TRBV12-3 or TRBV12-4 to TRBJ1-1, with 7 bases lining up with TRBD1. Trimming took 1 base from V and 5 from J; bases not matched to a gene: 13. This CDR3 has 17 amino acids.

This clonotype appeared a few times. V gene TRBV20-1 combines with J gene TRBJ1-1, with D unclear. The CDR3 spans 12 residues. V lost 5 bases, J lost 4 bases, and 11 bases lay in between. CDR1 is DFQATT and CDR2 is SNEGSKA in the germline V gene (reference sequence). CDR3 residues: CSAETPPTEAFF. CDR3 nucleotides: TGCAGTGCTGAGACCCCCCCCACTGAAGCTTTCTTT.

There are many counts of this clonotype. The chain couples TRBV7-2 to TRBJ2-1, with 8 bases matching TRBD2. V was pared by 4 bases and J by 4 bases, with 9 bases of the junction left unmatched. The CDR3 loop spans 16 amino acids. Germline-derived CDR1 and CDR2 are SGHTA and FQGNSA. This chain's CDR3 is CASSSLGSGVYNEQFF. The CDR3 nucleotides read TGTGCCAGCAGCTCCCTGGGTAGCGGGGTGTACAATGAGCAGTTCTTC.

At least ten counts were recorded for this clonotype. The chain joins TRBV19 to TRBJ2-5, with TRBD2 matching over 8 bases. Germline-derived CDR1 and CDR2 are LNHDA and SQIVND (reference sequence). CDR3 length equals 15 residues. Unmatched junction bases numbered 10, after V lost 8 bases and J lost 2 bases. CDR3 sequence (DNA): TGTGCCAGTCACGCGGGGGGCCAGGGACAAGAGACCCAGTACTTC. Translating it yields CASHAGGQGQETQYF.

The chain is built from TRBV15 and TRBJ2-1, with unresolved D. Germline V gene lookup returns CDR1 LNHNV and CDR2 YYDKDF (reference sequence). The CDR3 totals 16 residues. Deletions cut 0 bases from V and 2 bases from J, with 11 bases between. The chain's CDR3 is CATSREARAPYNEQFF. The DNA of the CDR3 is TGTGCCACCAGCAGAGAGGCGCGCGCTCCCTACAATGAGCAGTTCTTC.

This chain links TRBV18 with TRBJ2-6; D not resolved. The CDR3 has 16 amino acids. CDR1 is KGHSH and CDR2 is LQKENI in the germline V gene. Trimming pared 0 bases from V and 0 bases from J, leaving 6 bases between. CDR3 DNA: TGTGCCAGCTCACCACCAACCCGCTCTGGGGCCAACGTCCTGACTTTC. Its translation: CASSPPTRSGANVLTF.

This clonotype was counted a few times. J is TRBJ2-5 and V is TRBV10-3, with D perhaps matching TRBD1 (5 bases). Looked up from germline, CDR1 is ENHRY and CDR2 is SYGVKD. Deletions cut 4 bases from V and 5 bases from J, with 14 bases between. The CDR3 consists of 14 residues. The CDR3 protein is CAISGGRAGETQYF. CDR3 sequence (DNA): TGTGCCATCAGTGGAGGCAGGGCAGGGGAGACCCAGTACTTC.

This clonotype was detected only a few times. V usage is TRBV28 and J usage is TRBJ2-1; no reliable D call. V was pared by 4 bases and J by 9 bases, with 10 bases between. CDR1 and CDR2 (germline): MDHEN, SYDVKM. The CDR3 consists of 12 residues. The CDR3 loop reads CASSWKVGEQFF. CDR3 nucleotides: TGTGCCAGCAGTTGGAAGGTCGGTGAGCAGTTCTTC.

There are many counts of this clonotype. The chain carries TRBV7-9 and TRBJ1-1; D unresolved. CDR3 size: 14 residues. From germline, CDR1 is SEHNR and CDR2 FQNEAQ (reference sequence). Trimming cost V 2 bases and J 4 bases, with 11 bases left between them. Here the CDR3 reads CASSLNDWATEAFF. The CDR3 DNA reads TGTGCCAGCAGCTTAAACGACTGGGCCACTGAAGCTTTCTTT.

This rearrangement joins TRBV6-6 to TRBJ2-7, with D perhaps TRBD1 (5 bases). Trimming removed 0 bases at V and 3 bases at J, with 33 bases between. The CDR3 extends over 22 amino acids. Germline CDR1 reads MNHNY; CDR2 reads SVGAGI (reference sequence). The CDR3 reads CASSYSEPKKTVGRDMFYEQYF. CDR3 DNA sequence: TGTGCCAGCAGTTACTCAGAACCCAAGAAAACGGTAGGCAGGGATATGTTCTACGAGCAGTACTTC.

As for this clonotype: Since a much larger clone is just one base distant, this may be a read error. V usage is TRBV19 and J usage is TRBJ1-2; D is unclear. CDR3 length equals 12 residues. Germline CDR1 reads LNHDA; CDR2 reads SQIVND (reference sequence). The germline V and J ends were trimmed by 5 bases and 9 bases, with 13 bases remaining between them. For the CDR3, the DNA is TGTGCCAGTAGTTTCACGGGCCGCAGCTACACCTTC. Its translation: CASSFTGRSYTF.

The chain is built from TRBV29-1 and TRBJ1-3; weak D call: TRBD1 (6 bases). The CDR3 is 17 residues long. The germline V gene encodes CDR1 SQVTM and CDR2 ANQGSEA. V was shortened by 0 bases and J by 3 bases, with 18 bases between the two germline ends. CDR3 nucleotide sequence: TGCAGCGTTGAAGATCGGCGGGATACAGGGAATGGAAACACCATATATTTT. Encoded protein: CSVEDRRDTGNGNTIYF.